This TCR beta chain was identified in a study of glioma-infiltrating T cells after dendritic cell vaccination. About the research overall: Dendritic cell vaccine was injected intradermally three times, biweekly. Study results and limitations: Only a small number of patients had complete blood and tumor samples.

TCRdb's copy holds only in-frame clones and misses some; the assay was immunoSEQ multiplex PCR. The sample lists around 60,000 clones; roughly nine tenths were seen once. For this clone: Its antigen is not identified.

This CDR3 is 15 amino acids long. Germline CDR1 and CDR2: ENHRY and SYGVKD. The J segment lost 9 bases and the V segment lost 7 bases, leaving 14 bases of the junction unmatched. The time point: after dendritic cell vaccination, including at tumor progression/relapse. This sequence originates from a human donor with glioblastoma. The V and J genes are TRBV10-3 and TRBJ2-1; 8 bases line up with TRBD2. The sample was blood, taken after dendritic cell vaccination. DNA of the CDR3: TGTGCCATCACCCTGGGACTAGAACGGGGGGGTGAGCAGTTCTTC. Residues: CAITLGLERGGEQFF.